This is a list of T cell receptor beta chains from one sample in a study of T cell repertoires in cytomegalovirus infection. No cognate antigen is known for these TCRs. TCRdb itself ran the reads through MiXCR, one entry per CDR3 protein. The sample lists about 480,000 distinct CDR3 sequences, around 35% seen once, with around a sixth in the top ten. The material sequenced was cultured PBMCs, taken from culture after CMV antigen stimulation. The receptors derive from a human donor in good health (CMV status not recorded). Some clones in this sample may be carry-over from other donors' samples. CDR3s include the opening cysteine and the closing phenylalanine or tryptophan. A D gene is named only where the DNA matches it firmly. Clone size is given for some rows only: seen once, a few or many times, or a class if the clone is expanded.

d_gene: TRBD2; abundance: NA; j_gene: TRBJ2-1; v_gene: TRBV7-8; len: 13; CDR3nt: TGTGCCAGCAGCTTAGACCGCGGGAGTGAGCAGTTCTTC; CDR3aa: CASSLDRGSEQFF
d_gene: NA; abundance: NA; j_gene: TRBJ2-7; v_gene: TRBV2; len: 13; CDR3nt: TGTGCCAGCAGTGAAGGCCTCGCCTACGAGCAGTACTTC; CDR3aa: CASSEGLAYEQYF
d_gene: TRBD1; abundance: NA; j_gene: TRBJ2-2; v_gene: TRBV7-8; len: 14; CDR3nt: TGTGCCAGCAGCCACAGGGGGCGTAGCGGGGAGCTGTTTTTT; CDR3aa: CASSHRGRSGELFF
d_gene: TRBD1; abundance: NA; j_gene: TRBJ2-7; v_gene: TRBV6-6; len: 16; CDR3nt: TGTGCCAGCAGTTACTCCGGACAGGGGGTATCCTACGAGCAGTACTTC; CDR3aa: CASSYSGQGVSYEQYF
d_gene: NA; abundance: NA; j_gene: TRBJ2-3; v_gene: TRBV6-6; len: 16; CDR3nt: TGTGCCAGCAGTTCATCGGGGTCAGGGGGCACAGATACGCAGTATTTT; CDR3aa: CASSSSGSGGTDTQYF
d_gene: NA; abundance: NA; j_gene: TRBJ2-5; v_gene: TRBV24-1; len: 15; CDR3nt: TGTGCCACCAGTGATCCGACAGGTCCGATGGAGACCCAGTACTTC; CDR3aa: CATSDPTGPMETQYF
d_gene: TRBD2; abundance: few; j_gene: TRBJ2-3; v_gene: TRBV12-3/TRBV12-4; len: 17; CDR3nt: TGTGCCAGCAGCAGAAGACTAGCGGGAGTTAATACAGATACGCAGTATTTT; CDR3aa: CASSRRLAGVNTDTQYF
d_gene: NA; abundance: once; j_gene: TRBJ2-1; v_gene: TRBV7-9; len: 14; CDR3nt: TGTGCCAGCAGCCCCAGGCGTAGCAGGAATGAGCAGTTCTTC; CDR3aa: CASSPRRSRNEQFF
d_gene: TRBD2; abundance: few; j_gene: TRBJ2-1; v_gene: TRBV11-3; len: 15; CDR3nt: TGTGCCAGCAGCCGAGGGACTAGCGGGAACAATGAGCAGTTCTTC; CDR3aa: CASSRGTSGNNEQFF
d_gene: NA; abundance: few; j_gene: TRBJ2-1; v_gene: TRBV6-1; len: 14; CDR3nt: TGTGCCAGCAGTGAAGACAGGGTCGTCGATGAGCAGTTCTTC; CDR3aa: CASSEDRVVDEQFF
d_gene: NA; abundance: many; j_gene: TRBJ1-2; v_gene: TRBV7-2; len: 13; CDR3nt: TGTGCCAGCAGCTTAGGTCCGACTTATGGCTACACCTTC; CDR3aa: CASSLGPTYGYTF